These T cell receptor beta chains were read from a single sample in a study of blood T cell repertoires in COVID-19. Measured with immunoSEQ multiplex PCR; TCRdb has only the in-frame clones, and not every one. This sample yields approximately 250,000 clones, of which 65% to 90% are seen a single time; roughly 5.3% belongs to the top ten. The sample taken for sequencing was peripheral blood. The receptors shown here come from a man between 50 and 59 years old with COVID-19, enrolled during active disease. Both conserved end residues are part of each CDR3. The D gene is left open where the match is weak. Part of the rows lack a size; the others show once, few, many or a class for expanded clones.

clone size | D gene | J gene | V gene | CDR3 DNA | CDR3 protein
. | TRBD1 | TRBJ2-3 | TRBV2 | TGTGCCAGCAGGGGGACAGGGCTCATTGGTACAGATACGCAGTATTTT | CASRGTGLIGTDTQYF
. | TRBD1 | TRBJ1-4 | TRBV2 | TGTGCCAGCACCTGGGCCGGCAGGGGGGATGAAAAACTGTTTTTT | CASTWAGRGDEKLFF
. | . | TRBJ1-6 | TRBV3-1/TRBV3-2 | TGTGCCAGCAGCCAAGAACTCAACTCTTTTGATAATTCACCCCTCCACTTT | CASSQELNSFDNSPLHF
. | TRBD1 | TRBJ2-2 | TRBV18 | TGTGCCAGCTCACCAAAGACAGGGTGGACCGGGGAGCTGTTTTTT | CASSPKTGWTGELFF
. | TRBD2 | TRBJ2-3 | TRBV5-6 | TGTGCCAGCAGTTTAGCGGGAGCGCAGGCGGATACGCAGTATTTT | CASSLAGAQADTQYF
. | TRBD1 | TRBJ1-1 | TRBV28 | TGTGCCAGCAGGGCCGACAGGGATAGTCCTGAAGCTTTCTTT | CASRADRDSPEAFF
. | TRBD1 | TRBJ1-2 | TRBV5-8 | TGTGCCAGCAGCTTGCGACAGGGCAACTATGGCTACACCTTC | CASSLRQGNYGYTF
. | . | TRBJ1-1 | TRBV2 | TGTGCCTCCAGCAGAAGGGGAACGAACACTGAAGCTTTCTTT | CASSRRGTNTEAFF
. | . | TRBJ2-7 | TRBV28 | TGTGCCAGCAGTCTCTATTCCTACGAGCAGTACTTC | CASSLYSYEQYF
. | . | TRBJ2-5 | TRBV5-1 | TGCGCCAGCAGCTTATTAGGACAATCACAAGAGACCCAGTACTTC | CASSLLGQSQETQYF
. | TRBD2 | TRBJ2-3 | TRBV14 | TGTGCCAGCAGCCGCCGTCGGGCGGGGGTTTTAGATACGCAGTATTTT | CASSRRRAGVLDTQYF
. | . | TRBJ2-2 | TRBV11-3 | TGTGCCAGCAGCCTCTCGGGGGGCCGTCGCACCGGGGAGCTGTTTTTT | CASSLSGGRRTGELFF
. | . | TRBJ2-5 | TRBV4-1 | TGCGCCAGCAGCCAAGATAGAGCGACAGAGACCCAGTACTTC | CASSQDRATETQYF
. | . | TRBJ1-1 | TRBV9 | TGTGCCAGCAGCGTAGACGGGCAGGGAGGGACTGAAGCTTTCTTT | CASSVDGQGGTEAFF
many | TRBD1 | TRBJ1-2 | TRBV2 | TGTGCCAGCAGTGATGGACAGGCATTCATCTATGGCTACACCTTC | CASSDGQAFIYGYTF
. | . | TRBJ1-3 | TRBV14 | TGTGCCAGCAGCCAATTCATGACTCCGAGCTCTGGAAACACCATATATTTT | CASSQFMTPSSGNTIYF
. | . | TRBJ2-1 | TRBV11-2 | TGTGCCAGCGGTTGGGGGGGGCATTACAATGAGCAGTTCTTC | CASGWGGHYNEQFF
. | . | TRBJ1-1 | TRBV6-5 | TGTGCCAGCAGACTAACGCGCAATCATAACACTGAAGCTTTCTTT | CASRLTRNHNTEAFF
. | . | TRBJ2-2 | TRBV6-6 | TGTGCCAGCAGGGGAGAGGTCACCGGGGAGCTGTTTTTT | CASRGEVTGELFF
. | TRBD2 | TRBJ2-1 | TRBV23-1 | TGCGCCAGCAGTCAACAGCGCGGGGGGGCCGTTGAGCAGTTCTTC | CASSQQRGGAVEQFF
. | . | TRBJ2-2 | TRBV6-5 | TGTGCCAGCAGTTACCCGGGGGGCGTAGGGACCGGGGAGCTGTTTTTT | CASSYPGGVGTGELFF
few | . | TRBJ2-5 | TRBV4-2 | TGTGCCAGCAGCCAAGTGGAGGGGCCGGTAGAGACCCAGTACTTC | CASSQVEGPVETQYF
. | TRBD1 | TRBJ1-2 | TRBV7-2 | TGTGCCAGCGGCGGACAGGCTGGCTATGGCTACACCTTC | CASGGQAGYGYTF
few | . | TRBJ1-1 | TRBV7-3 | TGTGCCAGCAGCCCAGCCGGGGGCACTGAAGCTTTCTTT | CASSPAGGTEAFF
. | TRBD1 | TRBJ1-2 | TRBV7-8 | TGTGCCAGCAGCCCACGATCAACCCGGACAGGGGCTGCACTGACCTTC | CASSPRSTRTGAALTF
. | . | TRBJ1-1 | TRBV30 | TGTGCCTGGAGTTCCCGGTATAGAGGGTTGAAGACTGAAGCTTTCTTT | CAWSSRYRGLKTEAFF
. | TRBD1 | TRBJ1-2 | TRBV4-2 | TGTGCCAGCAGCCAACCGGACAGGACCAACTATGGCTACACCTTC | CASSQPDRTNYGYTF
. | . | TRBJ1-2 | TRBV28 | TGTGCCAGCACCGAGGGGCAGGGGACCTATGGCTACACCTTC | CASTEGQGTYGYTF
. | TRBD2 | TRBJ2-1 | TRBV11-2 | TGTGCCAGCAGCTTACGGGCTAGCGGTTTCAATGAGCAGTTCTTC | CASSLRASGFNEQFF
. | TRBD2 | TRBJ2-7 | TRBV9 | TGTGCCAGCAGTCTTAGCGGGGAAACCTACGAGCAGTACTTC | CASSLSGETYEQYF
. | TRBD2 | TRBJ2-3 | TRBV11-3 | TGTGCCAGCAGCTTAGAGGCTAGCGGGGGTAGCACAGATACGCAGTATTTT | CASSLEASGGSTDTQYF
. | TRBD1 | TRBJ2-3 | TRBV10-3 | TGTGCCATCAGTGATGGGACAGTCACAGATACGCAGTATTTT | CAISDGTVTDTQYF
. | TRBD1 | TRBJ2-1 | TRBV2 | TGTGCCAGCAACTTCGACAGGGACAATGAGCAGTTCTTC | CASNFDRDNEQFF
. | . | TRBJ1-3 | TRBV11-1 | TGTGCCAGCAGCACGGACTTTTCCTCTGGAAACACCATATATTTT | CASSTDFSSGNTIYF
. | . | TRBJ2-2 | TRBV7-8 | TGTGCCAGCAGCTTTATCGGGGGAGGGAACACCGGGGAGCTGTTTTTT | CASSFIGGGNTGELFF
. | . | TRBJ2-3 | TRBV24-1 | TGTGCCACCAGTGATTTTTGGACAGAGGGGGGGACAGATACGCAGTATTTT | CATSDFWTEGGTDTQYF
few | TRBD1 | TRBJ1-4 | TRBV4-1 | TGCGCCAGCAGCCAAGCCGGGACAGGGAGTGAAAAACTGTTTTTT | CASSQAGTGSEKLFF
. | . | TRBJ1-5 | TRBV19 | TGTGCCAGTAGTATGAGGGAACGCAATCAGCCCCAGCATTTT | CASSMRERNQPQHF
medium-sized | TRBD1 | TRBJ2-7 | TRBV5-1 | TGCGCCAGCAGCCAACAGGGGGCTCACGAGCAGTACTTC | CASSQQGAHEQYF
. | TRBD1 | TRBJ2-1 | TRBV2 | TGTGCCAGCAGTCGAGACAGGGGTAAGAGCAATGAGCAGTTCTTC | CASSRDRGKSNEQFF
. | . | TRBJ1-2 | TRBV5-1 | TGCGCCAGCAGCTTGTATATTACAGACAATGGCTACACCTTC | CASSLYITDNGYTF
. | . | TRBJ2-5 | TRBV28 | TGTGCCAGCAGTTCAGGCGACCAAGAGACCCAGTACTTC | CASSSGDQETQYF
. | . | TRBJ1-2 | TRBV7-9 | TGTGCCAGCAGCTTACTCCAGGAAGGCTATGGCTACACCTTC | CASSLLQEGYGYTF
once | TRBD1 | TRBJ1-1 | TRBV7-3 | TGTGCCAGCAGCCCGACTGGACAGGATTACCCCTATGGCGCCTTTATGAACACTGAAGCTTTCTTT | CASSPTGQDYPYGAFMNTEAFF
. | TRBD1 | TRBJ1-2 | TRBV12-3/TRBV12-4 | TGTGCCAGCAGTACGACAGGGAGCTATGGCTACACCTTC | CASSTTGSYGYTF
. | TRBD2 | TRBJ2-2 | TRBV13 | TGTGCCAGCAGCCCCCTCGGGAGGAGAAACACCGGGGAGCTGTTTTTT | CASSPLGRRNTGELFF